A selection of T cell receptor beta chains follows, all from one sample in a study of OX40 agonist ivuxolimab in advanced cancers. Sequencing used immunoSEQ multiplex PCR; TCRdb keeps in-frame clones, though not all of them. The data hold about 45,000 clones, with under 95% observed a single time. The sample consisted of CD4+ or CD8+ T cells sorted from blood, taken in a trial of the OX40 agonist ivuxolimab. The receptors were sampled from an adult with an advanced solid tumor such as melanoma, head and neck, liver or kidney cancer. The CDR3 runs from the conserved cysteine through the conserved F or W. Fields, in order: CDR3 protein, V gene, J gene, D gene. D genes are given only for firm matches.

CDR3 protein: CASSPQREGGTQYF
V gene: TRBV7-6
J gene: TRBJ2-5
D gene: TRBD2

CDR3 protein: CASSIDGTGGKYNEQFF
V gene: TRBV19
J gene: TRBJ2-1
D gene: TRBD1

CDR3 protein: CASSLTGGGSPLHF
V gene: TRBV28
J gene: TRBJ1-6
D gene: TRBD1

CDR3 protein: CASSFYISSGIDTQYF
V gene: TRBV11-2
J gene: TRBJ2-3
D gene: TRBD2

CDR3 protein: CASSLAGDSIYGYTF
V gene: TRBV5-1
J gene: TRBJ1-2
D gene: TRBD1

CDR3 protein: CASSSLGGYFGYTF
V gene: TRBV6-5
J gene: TRBJ1-2
D gene: -

CDR3 protein: CATSRTRQAANTGELFF
V gene: TRBV15
J gene: TRBJ2-2
D gene: -

CDR3 protein: CASSVAGATDTQYF
V gene: TRBV9
J gene: TRBJ2-3
D gene: -

CDR3 protein: CASSLSGTGNYGYTF
V gene: TRBV27
J gene: TRBJ1-2
D gene: TRBD1

CDR3 protein: CASSLPGQGREKLFF
V gene: TRBV7-9
J gene: TRBJ1-4
D gene: TRBD1

CDR3 protein: CASSADGYEQYF
V gene: TRBV9
J gene: TRBJ2-7
D gene: -

CDR3 protein: CASSLQGDYYGYTF
V gene: TRBV7-2
J gene: TRBJ1-2
D gene: TRBD1

CDR3 protein: CASSLSLAGQGNEQFF
V gene: TRBV27
J gene: TRBJ2-1
D gene: TRBD2

CDR3 protein: CASSSQAEQYF
V gene: TRBV7-6
J gene: TRBJ2-7
D gene: -

CDR3 protein: CASSLGPSGSTDTQYF
V gene: TRBV7-3
J gene: TRBJ2-3
D gene: TRBD2

CDR3 protein: CASSFSRRLSNQPQHF
V gene: TRBV28
J gene: TRBJ1-5
D gene: -

CDR3 protein: CASSPGSYNEQFF
V gene: TRBV14
J gene: TRBJ2-1
D gene: -

CDR3 protein: CASIRGDLPGELFF
V gene: TRBV19
J gene: TRBJ2-2
D gene: -

CDR3 protein: CASSYSGQGAPEDTQYF
V gene: TRBV5-6
J gene: TRBJ2-3
D gene: TRBD1

CDR3 protein: CASSHQGLSETQYF
V gene: TRBV4-1
J gene: TRBJ2-5
D gene: -

CDR3 protein: CASSRGLAGGVQETQYF
V gene: TRBV5-5
J gene: TRBJ2-5
D gene: TRBD2

CDR3 protein: CASVGLATQGGETQYF
V gene: TRBV27
J gene: TRBJ2-5
D gene: -

CDR3 protein: CASRHIAYEQYF
V gene: TRBV6-5
J gene: TRBJ2-7
D gene: -

CDR3 protein: CASSSGSFYEQYF
V gene: TRBV5-6
J gene: TRBJ2-7
D gene: -

CDR3 protein: CASSLGDVYGYTF
V gene: TRBV7-9
J gene: TRBJ1-2
D gene: -

CDR3 protein: CSAPQGTEAFF
V gene: TRBV20-1
J gene: TRBJ1-1
D gene: -

CDR3 protein: CASSLGLGTGNWNSYEQYF
V gene: TRBV5-1
J gene: TRBJ2-7
D gene: TRBD1

CDR3 protein: CASSRAGNYEQYF
V gene: TRBV7-8
J gene: -
D gene: -

CDR3 protein: CASSKTSGGPEQFF
V gene: TRBV7-2
J gene: TRBJ2-1
D gene: TRBD2

CDR3 protein: CATRPSTSSLYEQYF
V gene: TRBV15
J gene: TRBJ2-7
D gene: TRBD2

CDR3 protein: CASSELQGAADTQYF
V gene: TRBV10-1
J gene: TRBJ2-3
D gene: TRBD1

CDR3 protein: CASSKLLAGVYEQYF
V gene: TRBV7-2
J gene: TRBJ2-7
D gene: TRBD2

CDR3 protein: CASSLGTGGKDEQYF
V gene: TRBV7-9
J gene: TRBJ2-7
D gene: TRBD1

CDR3 protein: CASSQGTGHYGYTF
V gene: TRBV4-1
J gene: TRBJ1-2
D gene: -

CDR3 protein: CATSGRDRVSDTQYF
V gene: TRBV15
J gene: TRBJ2-3
D gene: TRBD1

CDR3 protein: CAWTALLGQGYNEQFF
V gene: TRBV30
J gene: TRBJ2-1
D gene: TRBD1

CDR3 protein: CATTSTGLYEQYF
V gene: TRBV15
J gene: TRBJ2-7
D gene: -

CDR3 protein: CASSLRGGGNQPQHF
V gene: TRBV27
J gene: TRBJ1-5
D gene: -

CDR3 protein: CSVDRTGGNEQFF
V gene: TRBV29-1
J gene: TRBJ2-1
D gene: TRBD1

CDR3 protein: CSQPSVYGYTF
V gene: TRBV20-1
J gene: TRBJ1-2
D gene: -

CDR3 protein: CASRQDPGGGTDTQYF
V gene: TRBV2
J gene: TRBJ2-3
D gene: -

CDR3 protein: CASSLPGVAYEQYF
V gene: TRBV5-5
J gene: TRBJ2-7
D gene: -

CDR3 protein: CASSGGRGNTIYF
V gene: TRBV2
J gene: TRBJ1-3
D gene: -